This T cell receptor beta chain comes out of a study of blood T cell repertoires in COVID-19. About the study: From the United States, Italy and Spain came samples of acute and convalescent COVID-19.

Sequencing used immunoSEQ multiplex PCR; TCRdb keeps in-frame clones, though not all of them. The table has roughly 180,000 clones, under 90% seen once. V lost 0 bases, J lost 4 bases, and 2 bases stayed unmatched. Per germline, CDR1 SGHDT and CDR2 YYEEEE. There are 15 residues in the CDR3. This clonotype originated in an elderly woman with active or convalescent COVID-19. The sequencing input was peripheral blood. The V call is TRBV5-6, the J call TRBJ1-4; the match to TRBD1 covers 8 bases. CDR3 sequence reads: CASSLGQGLNEKLFF. Written as DNA, the CDR3 is TGTGCCAGCAGCTTGGGACAGGGGCTTAATGAAAAACTGTTTTTT.